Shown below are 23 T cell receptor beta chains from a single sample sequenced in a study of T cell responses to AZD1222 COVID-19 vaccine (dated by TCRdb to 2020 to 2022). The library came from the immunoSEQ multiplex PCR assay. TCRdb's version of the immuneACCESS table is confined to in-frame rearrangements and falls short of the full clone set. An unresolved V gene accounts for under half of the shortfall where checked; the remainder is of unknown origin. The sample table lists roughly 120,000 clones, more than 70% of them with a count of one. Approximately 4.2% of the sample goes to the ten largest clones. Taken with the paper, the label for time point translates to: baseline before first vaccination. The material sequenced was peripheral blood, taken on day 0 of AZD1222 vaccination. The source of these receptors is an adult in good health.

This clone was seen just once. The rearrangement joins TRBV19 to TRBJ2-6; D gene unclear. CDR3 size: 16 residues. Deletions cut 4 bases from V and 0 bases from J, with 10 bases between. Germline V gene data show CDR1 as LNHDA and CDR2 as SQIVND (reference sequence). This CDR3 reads CASSTDGPSGANVLTF. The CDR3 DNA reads TGTGCCAGTAGTACGGACGGACCCTCTGGGGCCAACGTCCTGACTTTC.

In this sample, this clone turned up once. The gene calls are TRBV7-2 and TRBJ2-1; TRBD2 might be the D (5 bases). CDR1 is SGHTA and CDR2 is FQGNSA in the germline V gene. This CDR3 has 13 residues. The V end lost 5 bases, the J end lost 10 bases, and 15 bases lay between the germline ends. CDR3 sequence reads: CASSPRGYGEQFF. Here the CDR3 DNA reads TGTGCCAGCAGCCCCCGGGGATATGGGGAGCAGTTCTTC.

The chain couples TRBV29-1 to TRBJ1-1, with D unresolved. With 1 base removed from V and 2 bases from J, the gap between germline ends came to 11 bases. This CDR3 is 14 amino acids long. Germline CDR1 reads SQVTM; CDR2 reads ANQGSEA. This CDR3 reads CSVEVPGLNTEAFF. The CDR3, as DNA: TGCAGCGTTGAAGTTCCCGGACTCAACACTGAAGCTTTCTTT.

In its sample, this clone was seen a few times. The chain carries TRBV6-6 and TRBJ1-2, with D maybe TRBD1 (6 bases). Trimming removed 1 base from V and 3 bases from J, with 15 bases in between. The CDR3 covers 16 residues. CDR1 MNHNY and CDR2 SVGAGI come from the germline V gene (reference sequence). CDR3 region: CASSYLAGARDYGYTF. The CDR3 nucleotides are TGTGCCAGCAGTTACTTAGCAGGGGCGCGGGACTATGGCTACACCTTC.

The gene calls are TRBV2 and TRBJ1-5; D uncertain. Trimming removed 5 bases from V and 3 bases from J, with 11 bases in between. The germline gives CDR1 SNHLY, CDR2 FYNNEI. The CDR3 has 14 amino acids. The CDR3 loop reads CASSQTEINQPQHF. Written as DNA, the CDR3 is TGTGCCAGCAGTCAGACCGAGATCAATCAGCCCCAGCATTTT. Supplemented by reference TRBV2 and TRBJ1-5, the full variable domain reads EPEVTQTPSHQVTQMGQEVILRCVPISNHLYFYWYRQILGQKVEFLVSFYNNEISEKSEIFDDQFSVERPDGSNFTLKIRSTKLEDSAMYFCASSQTEINQPQHFGDGTRLSIL.

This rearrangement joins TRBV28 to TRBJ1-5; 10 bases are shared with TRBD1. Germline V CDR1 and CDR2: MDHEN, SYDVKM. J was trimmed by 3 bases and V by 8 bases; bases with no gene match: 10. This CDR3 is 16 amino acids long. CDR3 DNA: TGTGCCAGCTTCCGGGACAGGGGATCTTACAATCAGCCCCAGCATTTT. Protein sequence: CASFRDRGSYNQPQHF.

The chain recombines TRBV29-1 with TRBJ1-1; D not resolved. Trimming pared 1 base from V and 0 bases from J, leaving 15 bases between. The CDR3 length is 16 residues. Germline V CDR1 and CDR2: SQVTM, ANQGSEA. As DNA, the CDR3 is TGCAGCGTTGAAGTTGGGCTCGGGCGGATGAACACTGAAGCTTTCTTT. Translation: CSVEVGLGRMNTEAFF. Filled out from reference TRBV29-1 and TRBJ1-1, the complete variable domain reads SAVISQKPSRDICQRGTSLTIQCQVDSQVTMMFWYRQQPGQSLTLIATANQGSEATYESGFVIDKFPISRPNLTFSTLTVSNMSPEDSSIYLCSVEVGLGRMNTEAFFGQGTRLTVV.

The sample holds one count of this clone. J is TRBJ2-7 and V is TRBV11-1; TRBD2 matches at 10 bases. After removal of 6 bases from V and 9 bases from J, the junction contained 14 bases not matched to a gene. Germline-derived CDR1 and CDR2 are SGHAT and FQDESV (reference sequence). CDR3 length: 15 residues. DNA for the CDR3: TGTGCCAGCAGACCGTCTAGCGGGAGTGTTTCAGGGCAGTACTTC. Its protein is CASRPSSGSVSGQYF.

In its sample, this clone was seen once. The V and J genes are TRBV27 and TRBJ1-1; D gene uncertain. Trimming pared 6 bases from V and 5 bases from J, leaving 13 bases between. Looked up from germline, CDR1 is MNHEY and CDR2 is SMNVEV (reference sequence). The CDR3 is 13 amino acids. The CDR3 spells CASSSHSGTEAFF. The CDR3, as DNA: TGTGCCAGCAGCAGTCACAGCGGAACTGAAGCTTTCTTT.

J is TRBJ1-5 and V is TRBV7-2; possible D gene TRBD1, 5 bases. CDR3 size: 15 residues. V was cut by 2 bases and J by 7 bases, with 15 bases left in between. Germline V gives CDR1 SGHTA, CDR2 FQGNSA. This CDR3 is CASSLFGAGGQPQHF. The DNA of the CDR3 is TGTGCCAGCAGCTTATTCGGGGCCGGAGGGCAGCCCCAGCATTTT.

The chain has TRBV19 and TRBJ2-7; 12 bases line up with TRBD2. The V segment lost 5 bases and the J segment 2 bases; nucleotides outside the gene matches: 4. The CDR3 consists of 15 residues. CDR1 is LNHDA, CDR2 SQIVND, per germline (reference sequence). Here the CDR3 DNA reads TGTGCCAGTAGTCCTGGACTAGCGGGAACCTACGAGCAGTACTTC. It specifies CASSPGLAGTYEQYF.

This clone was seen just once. DNA for the CDR3: TGTGCCAGTAACCCCGCAGGGGAGAATGAAAAACTGTTTTTT. Amino acid sequence: CASNPAGENEKLFF. This chain links TRBV19 with TRBJ1-4; the D gene is possibly TRBD1 (6 bases). V lost 7 bases and J 5 bases, leaving 14 bases between the germline ends. CDR3 size: 14 residues. The germline V gene has CDR1 LNHDA and CDR2 SQIVND (reference sequence).

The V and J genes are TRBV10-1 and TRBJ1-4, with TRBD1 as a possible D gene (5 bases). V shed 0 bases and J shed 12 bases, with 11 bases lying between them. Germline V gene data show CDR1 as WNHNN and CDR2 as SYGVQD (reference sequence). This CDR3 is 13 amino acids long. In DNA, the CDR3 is TGCGCCAGCAGTGAGTCGATGACAGCAGAACTGTTTTTT. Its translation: CASSESMTAELFF.

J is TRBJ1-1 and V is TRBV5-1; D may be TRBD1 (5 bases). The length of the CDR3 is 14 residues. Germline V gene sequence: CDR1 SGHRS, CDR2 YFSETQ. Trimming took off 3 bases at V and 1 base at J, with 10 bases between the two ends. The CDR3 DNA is TGCGCCAGCAGCTACGGGGGTGGGAACACTGAAGCTTTCTTT. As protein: CASSYGGGNTEAFF. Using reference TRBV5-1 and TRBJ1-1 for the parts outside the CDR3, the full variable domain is KAGVTQTPRYLIKTRGQQVTLSCSPISGHRSVSWYQQTPGQGLQFLFEYFSETQRNKGNFPGRFSGRQFSNSRSEMNVSTLELGDSALYLCASSYGGGNTEAFFGQGTRLTVV.

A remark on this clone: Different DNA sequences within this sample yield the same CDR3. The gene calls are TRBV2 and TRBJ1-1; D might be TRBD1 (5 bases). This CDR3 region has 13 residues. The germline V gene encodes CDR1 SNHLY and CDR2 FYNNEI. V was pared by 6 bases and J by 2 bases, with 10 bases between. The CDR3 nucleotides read TGTGCCAGCAGCTCCGACAGAAACACTGAAGCTTTCTTT. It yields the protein CASSSDRNTEAFF.

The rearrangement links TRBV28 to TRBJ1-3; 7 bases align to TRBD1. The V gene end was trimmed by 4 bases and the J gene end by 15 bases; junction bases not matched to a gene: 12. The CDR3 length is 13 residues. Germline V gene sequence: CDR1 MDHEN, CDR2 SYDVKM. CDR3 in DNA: TGTGCCAGCAGTTCCGGACAGGATCCCCAAGAATATTTT. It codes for CASSSGQDPQEYF.

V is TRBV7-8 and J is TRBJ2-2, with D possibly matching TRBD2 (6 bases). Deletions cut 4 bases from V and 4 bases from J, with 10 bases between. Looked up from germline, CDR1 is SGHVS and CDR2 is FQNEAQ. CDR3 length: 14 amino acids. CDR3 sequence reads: CASSWPRGTGELFF. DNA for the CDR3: TGTGCCAGCAGCTGGCCGCGGGGCACCGGGGAGCTGTTTTTT. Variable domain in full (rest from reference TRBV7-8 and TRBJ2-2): GAGVSQSPRYKVAKRGQDVALRCDPISGHVSLFWYQQALGQGPEFLTYFQNEAQLDKSGLPSDRFFAERPEGSVSTLKIQRTQQEDSAVYLCASSWPRGTGELFFGEGSRLTVL.

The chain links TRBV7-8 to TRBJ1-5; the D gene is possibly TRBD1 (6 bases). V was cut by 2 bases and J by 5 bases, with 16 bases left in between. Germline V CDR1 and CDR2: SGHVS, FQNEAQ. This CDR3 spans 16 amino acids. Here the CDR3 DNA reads TGTGCCAGCAGCTTAAGACGGGGGCGTAATTATCAGCCCCAGCATTTT. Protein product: CASSLRRGRNYQPQHF.

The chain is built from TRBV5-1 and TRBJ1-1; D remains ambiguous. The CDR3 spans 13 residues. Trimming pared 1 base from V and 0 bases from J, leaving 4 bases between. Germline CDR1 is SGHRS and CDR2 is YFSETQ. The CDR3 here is CASSLSVNTEAFF. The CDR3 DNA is TGCGCCAGCAGCTTGAGTGTGAACACTGAAGCTTTCTTT.

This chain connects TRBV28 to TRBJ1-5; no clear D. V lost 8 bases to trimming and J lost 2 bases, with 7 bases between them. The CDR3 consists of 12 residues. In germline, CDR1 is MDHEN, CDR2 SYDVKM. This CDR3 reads CASGRGNQPQHF. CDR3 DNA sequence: TGTGCCAGCGGGAGGGGCAATCAGCCCCAGCATTTT.

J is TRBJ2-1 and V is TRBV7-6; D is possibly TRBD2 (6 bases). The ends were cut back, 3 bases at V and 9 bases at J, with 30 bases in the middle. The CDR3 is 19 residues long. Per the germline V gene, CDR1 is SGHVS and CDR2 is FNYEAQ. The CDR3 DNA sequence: TGTGCCAGCAGCTTCCTACCCTCCGGCGGACGGGGGATAGGTAGTGAGCAGTTCTTC. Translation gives CASSFLPSGGRGIGSEQFF.

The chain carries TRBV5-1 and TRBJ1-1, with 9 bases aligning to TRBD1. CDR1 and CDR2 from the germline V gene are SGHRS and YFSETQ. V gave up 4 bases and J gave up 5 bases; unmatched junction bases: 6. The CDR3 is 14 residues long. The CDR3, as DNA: TGCGCCAGCAGCAAGGGACAGGGATGGACTGAAGCTTTCTTT. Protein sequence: CASSKGQGWTEAFF.

CDR3 protein: CASSSLGGNGYTF. The CDR3 region has the DNA TGTGCCAGCAGCTCCCTCGGGGGGAATGGCTACACCTTC. J is TRBJ1-2 and V is TRBV5-6, with a weak D call TRBD1 (5 bases). Trimming shortened V by 3 bases and J by 6 bases, and 12 bases separated the two germline ends. The germline CDR1 and CDR2 sequences are SGHDT and YYEEEE. This CDR3 comprises 13 residues.